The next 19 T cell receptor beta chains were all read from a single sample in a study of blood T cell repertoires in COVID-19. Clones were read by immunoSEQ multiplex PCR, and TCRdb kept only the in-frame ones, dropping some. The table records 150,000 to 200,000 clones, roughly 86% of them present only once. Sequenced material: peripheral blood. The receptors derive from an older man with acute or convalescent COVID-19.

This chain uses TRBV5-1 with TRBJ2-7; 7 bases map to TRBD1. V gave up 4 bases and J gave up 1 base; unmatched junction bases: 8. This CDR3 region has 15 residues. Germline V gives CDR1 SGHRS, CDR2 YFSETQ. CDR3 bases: TGCGCCAGCAGCGGTACAGGGGACGCGTCCTACGAGCAGTACTTC. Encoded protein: CASSGTGDASYEQYF.

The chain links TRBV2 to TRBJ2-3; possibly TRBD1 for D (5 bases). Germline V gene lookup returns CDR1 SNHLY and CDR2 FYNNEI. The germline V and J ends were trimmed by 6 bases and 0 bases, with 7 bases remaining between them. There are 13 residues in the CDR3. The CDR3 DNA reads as TGTGCCAGCAGGGGGCCTAGCACAGATACGCAGTATTTT. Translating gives CASRGPSTDTQYF.

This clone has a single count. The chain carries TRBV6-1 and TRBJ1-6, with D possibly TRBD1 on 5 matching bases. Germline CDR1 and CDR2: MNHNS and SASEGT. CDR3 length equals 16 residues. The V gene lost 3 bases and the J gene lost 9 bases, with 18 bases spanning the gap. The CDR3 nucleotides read TGTGCCAGCAGTGACGCTCAGGGTGGGATGAGTTCACCCCTCCACTTT. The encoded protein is CASSDAQGGMSSPLHF.

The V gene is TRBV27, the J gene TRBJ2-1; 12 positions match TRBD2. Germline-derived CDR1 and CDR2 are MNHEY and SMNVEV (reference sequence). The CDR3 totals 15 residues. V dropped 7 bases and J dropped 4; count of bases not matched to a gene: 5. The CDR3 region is CASKPSGRVYNEQFF. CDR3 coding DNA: TGTGCCAGCAAGCCTAGCGGGAGGGTTTACAATGAGCAGTTCTTC.

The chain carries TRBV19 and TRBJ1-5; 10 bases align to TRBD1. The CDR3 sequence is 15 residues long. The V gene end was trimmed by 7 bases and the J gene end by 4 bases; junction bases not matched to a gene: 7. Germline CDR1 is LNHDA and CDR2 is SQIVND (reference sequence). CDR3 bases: TGTGCCAGTACCCCGGGACAGGGGTCTAATCAGCCCCAGCATTTT. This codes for CASTPGQGSNQPQHF.

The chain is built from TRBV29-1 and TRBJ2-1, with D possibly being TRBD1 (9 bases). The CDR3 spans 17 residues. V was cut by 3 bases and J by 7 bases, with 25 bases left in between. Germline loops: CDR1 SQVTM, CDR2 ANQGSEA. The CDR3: CSVDRTGEGLAGNEQFF. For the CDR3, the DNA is TGCAGCGTTGACCGGACAGGGGAAGGACTAGCAGGGAATGAGCAGTTCTTC.

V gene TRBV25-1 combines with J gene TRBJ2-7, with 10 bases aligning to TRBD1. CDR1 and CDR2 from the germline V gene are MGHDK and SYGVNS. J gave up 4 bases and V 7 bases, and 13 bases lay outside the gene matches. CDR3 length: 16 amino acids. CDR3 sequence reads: CASTQIRDRGRYEQYF. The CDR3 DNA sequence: TGTGCCAGCACCCAAATTCGGGACAGGGGAAGGTACGAGCAGTACTTC.

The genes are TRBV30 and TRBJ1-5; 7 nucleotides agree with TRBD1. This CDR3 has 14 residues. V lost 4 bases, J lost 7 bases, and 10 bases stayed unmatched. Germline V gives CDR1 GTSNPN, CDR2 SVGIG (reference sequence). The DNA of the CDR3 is TGTGCCTGGAACAGACAGGGTCTCGTACAGCCCCAGCATTTT. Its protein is CAWNRQGLVQPQHF.

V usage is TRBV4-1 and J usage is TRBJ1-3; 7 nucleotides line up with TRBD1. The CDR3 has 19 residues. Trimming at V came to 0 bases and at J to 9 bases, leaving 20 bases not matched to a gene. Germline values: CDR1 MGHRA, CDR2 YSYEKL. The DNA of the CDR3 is TGCGCCAGCAGCCAAGATCACCTCAGGGGGAAACCCCTGGACGGCACCATATATTTT. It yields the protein CASSQDHLRGKPLDGTIYF.

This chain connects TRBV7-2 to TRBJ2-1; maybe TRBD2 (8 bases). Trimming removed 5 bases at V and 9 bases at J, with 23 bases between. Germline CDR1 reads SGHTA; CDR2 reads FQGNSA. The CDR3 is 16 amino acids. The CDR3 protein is CASSPGGGLGPIEQFF. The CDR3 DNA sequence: TGTGCCAGCAGCCCAGGGGGGGGACTAGGGCCCATTGAGCAGTTCTTC. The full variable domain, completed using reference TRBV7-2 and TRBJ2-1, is GAGVSQSPSNKVTEKGKDVELRCDPISGHTALYWYRQSLGQGLEFLIYFQGNSAPDKSGLPSDRFSAERTGGSVSTLTIQRTQQEDSAVYLCASSPGGGLGPIEQFFGPGTRLTVL.

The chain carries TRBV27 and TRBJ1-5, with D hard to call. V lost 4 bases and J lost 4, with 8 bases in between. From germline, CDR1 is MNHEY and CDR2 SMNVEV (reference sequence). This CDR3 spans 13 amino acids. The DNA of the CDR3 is TGTGCCAGCAGTTACGGGAAGAATCAGCCCCAGCATTTT. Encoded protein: CASSYGKNQPQHF.

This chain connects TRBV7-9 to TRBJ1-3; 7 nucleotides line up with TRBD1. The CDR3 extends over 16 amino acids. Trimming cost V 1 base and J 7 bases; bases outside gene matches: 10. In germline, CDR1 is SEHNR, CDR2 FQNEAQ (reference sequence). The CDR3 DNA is TGTGCCAGCAGCTTAGGTGGACAGGCACTGGGGAACACCATATATTTT. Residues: CASSLGGQALGNTIYF.

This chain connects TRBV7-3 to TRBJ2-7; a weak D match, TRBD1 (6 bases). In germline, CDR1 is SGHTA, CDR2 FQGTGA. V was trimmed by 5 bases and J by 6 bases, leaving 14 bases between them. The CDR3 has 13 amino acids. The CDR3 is CASSKGEGGEQYF. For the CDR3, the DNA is TGTGCCAGCAGCAAAGGGGAAGGGGGCGAGCAGTACTTC. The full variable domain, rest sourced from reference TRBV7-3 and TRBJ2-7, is GAGVSQTPSNKVTEKGKYVELRCDPISGHTALYWYRQSLGQGPEFLIYFQGTGAADDSGLPNDRFFAVRPEGSVSTLKIQRTERGDSAVYLCASSKGEGGEQYFGPGTRLTVT.

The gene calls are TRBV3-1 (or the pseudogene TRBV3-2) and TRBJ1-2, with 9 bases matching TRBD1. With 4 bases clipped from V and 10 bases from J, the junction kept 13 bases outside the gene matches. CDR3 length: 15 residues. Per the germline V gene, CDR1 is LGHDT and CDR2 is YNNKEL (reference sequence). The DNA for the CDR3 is TGTGCCAGCAGCCCGGTTACAGGGGGCTTGGGCTTCTACACCTTC. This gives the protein CASSPVTGGLGFYTF.

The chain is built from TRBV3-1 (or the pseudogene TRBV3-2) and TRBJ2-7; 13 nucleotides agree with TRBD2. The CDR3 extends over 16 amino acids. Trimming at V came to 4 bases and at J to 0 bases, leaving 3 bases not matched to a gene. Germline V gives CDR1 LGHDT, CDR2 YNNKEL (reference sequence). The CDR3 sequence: CASSRTSGSFSYEQYF. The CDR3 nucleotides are TGTGCCAGCAGCCGGACTAGCGGGAGTTTCTCCTACGAGCAGTACTTC.

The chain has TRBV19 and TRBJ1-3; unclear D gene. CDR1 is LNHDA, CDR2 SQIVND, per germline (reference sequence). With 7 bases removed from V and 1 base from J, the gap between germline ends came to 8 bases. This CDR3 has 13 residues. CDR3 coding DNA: TGTGCCAGTACGATCCTATCTGGAAACACCATATATTTT. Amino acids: CASTILSGNTIYF. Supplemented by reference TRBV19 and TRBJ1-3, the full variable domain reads DGGITQSPKYLFRKEGQNVTLSCEQNLNHDAMYWYRQDPGQGLRLIYYSQIVNDFQKGDIAEGYSVSREKKESFPLTVTSAQKNPTAFYLCASTILSGNTIYFGEGSWLTVV.

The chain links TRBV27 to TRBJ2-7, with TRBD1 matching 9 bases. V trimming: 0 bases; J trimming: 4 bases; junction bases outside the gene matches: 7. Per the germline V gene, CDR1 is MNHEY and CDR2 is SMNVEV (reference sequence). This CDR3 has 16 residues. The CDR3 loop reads CASSLSLGQGPYEQYF. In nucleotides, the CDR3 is TGTGCCAGCAGTTTATCGCTGGGACAGGGACCTTACGAGCAGTACTTC.

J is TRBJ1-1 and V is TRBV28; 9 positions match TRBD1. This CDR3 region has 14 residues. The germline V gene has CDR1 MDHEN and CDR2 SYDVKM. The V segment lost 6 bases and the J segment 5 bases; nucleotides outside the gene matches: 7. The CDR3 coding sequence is TGTGCCAGCAGCGCGACAGGGGGGGAAACTGAAGCTTTCTTT. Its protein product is CASSATGGETEAFF.

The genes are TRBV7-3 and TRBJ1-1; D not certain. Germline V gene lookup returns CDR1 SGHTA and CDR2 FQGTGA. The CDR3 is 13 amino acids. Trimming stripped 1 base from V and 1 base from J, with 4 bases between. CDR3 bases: TGTGCCAGCAGCTTAAGGAGGAACACTGAAGCTTTCTTT. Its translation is CASSLRRNTEAFF.